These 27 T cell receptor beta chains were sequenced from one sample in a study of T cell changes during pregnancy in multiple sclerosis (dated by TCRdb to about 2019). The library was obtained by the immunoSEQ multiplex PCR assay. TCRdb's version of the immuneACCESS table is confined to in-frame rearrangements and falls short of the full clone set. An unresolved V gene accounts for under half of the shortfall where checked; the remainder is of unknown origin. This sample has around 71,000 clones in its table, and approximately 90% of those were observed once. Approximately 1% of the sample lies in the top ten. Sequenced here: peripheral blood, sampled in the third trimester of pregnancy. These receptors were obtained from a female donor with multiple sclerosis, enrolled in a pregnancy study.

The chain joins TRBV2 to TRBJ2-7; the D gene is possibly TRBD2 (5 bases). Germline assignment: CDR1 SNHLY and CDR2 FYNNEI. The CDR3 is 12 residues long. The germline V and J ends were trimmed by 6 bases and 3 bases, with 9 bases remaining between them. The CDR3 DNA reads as TGTGCCAGCAGGTCCGAGGGCTACGAGCAGTACTTC. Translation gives CASRSEGYEQYF. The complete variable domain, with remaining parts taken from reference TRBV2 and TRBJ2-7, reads EPEVTQTPSHQVTQMGQEVILRCVPISNHLYFYWYRQILGQKVEFLVSFYNNEISEKSEIFDDQFSVERPDGSNFTLKIRSTKLEDSAMYFCASRSEGYEQYFGPGTRLTVT.

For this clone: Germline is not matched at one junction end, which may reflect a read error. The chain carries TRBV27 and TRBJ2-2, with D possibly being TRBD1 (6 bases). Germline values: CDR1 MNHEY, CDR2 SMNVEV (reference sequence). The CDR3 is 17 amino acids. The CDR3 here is CASSLSYPGHQSGELFF. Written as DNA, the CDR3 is TGTGCCAGCAGTCTATCCTACCCGGGACACCAGTCCGGGGAGCTGTTTTTT.

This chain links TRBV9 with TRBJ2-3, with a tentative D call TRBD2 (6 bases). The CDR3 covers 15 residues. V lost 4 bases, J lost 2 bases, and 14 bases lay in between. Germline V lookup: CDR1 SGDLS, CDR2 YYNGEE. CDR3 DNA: TGTGCCAGCAGCCCCCGGACTACCGTCACAGATACGCAGTATTTT. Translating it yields CASSPRTTVTDTQYF.

The CDR3 nucleotides are TGTGCCATCAGTGAGACCCACCGCGGACAGTCGCCCGCTCAGCCCCAGCATTTT. It yields the protein CAISETHRGQSPAQPQHF. The rearrangement uses TRBV10-3 and TRBJ1-5, with D possibly TRBD1 on 6 matching bases. The germline gives CDR1 ENHRY, CDR2 SYGVKD. This CDR3 spans 18 amino acids. V was shortened by 2 bases and J by 6 bases, with 23 bases between the two germline ends.

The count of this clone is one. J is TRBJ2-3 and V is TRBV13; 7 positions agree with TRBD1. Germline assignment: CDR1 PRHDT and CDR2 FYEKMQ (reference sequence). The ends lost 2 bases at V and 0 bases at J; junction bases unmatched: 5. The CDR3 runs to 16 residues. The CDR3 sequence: CASSLRDRASTDTQYF. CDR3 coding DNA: TGTGCCAGCAGCTTACGAGACAGGGCTAGCACAGATACGCAGTATTTT.

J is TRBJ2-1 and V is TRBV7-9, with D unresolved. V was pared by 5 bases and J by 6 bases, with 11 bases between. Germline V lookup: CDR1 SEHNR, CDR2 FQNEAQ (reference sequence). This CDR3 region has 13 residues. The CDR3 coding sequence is TGTGCCAGCAGCCTCCCCGGGTTCAATGAGCAGTTCTTC. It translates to CASSLPGFNEQFF.

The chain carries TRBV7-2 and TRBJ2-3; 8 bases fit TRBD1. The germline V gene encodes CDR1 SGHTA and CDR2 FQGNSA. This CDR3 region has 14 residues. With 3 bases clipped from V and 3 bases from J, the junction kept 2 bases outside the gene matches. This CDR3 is CASSLNRGTDTQYF. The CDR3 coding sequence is TGTGCCAGCAGCTTGAACAGGGGGACAGATACGCAGTATTTT.

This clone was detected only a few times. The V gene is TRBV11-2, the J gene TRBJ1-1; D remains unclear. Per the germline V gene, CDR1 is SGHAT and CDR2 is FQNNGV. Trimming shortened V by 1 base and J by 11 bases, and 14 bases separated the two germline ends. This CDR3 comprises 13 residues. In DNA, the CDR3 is TGTGCCAGCAGCTTAGCAAGGAGGTTTGACGCTTTCTTT. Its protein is CASSLARRFDAFF.

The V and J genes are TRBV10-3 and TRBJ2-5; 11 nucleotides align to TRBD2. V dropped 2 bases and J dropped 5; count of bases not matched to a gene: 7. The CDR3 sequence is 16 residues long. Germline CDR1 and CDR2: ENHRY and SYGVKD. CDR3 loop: CAISETLTSGSETQYF. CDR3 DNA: TGTGCCATCAGTGAGACCTTAACTAGCGGGAGTGAGACCCAGTACTTC.

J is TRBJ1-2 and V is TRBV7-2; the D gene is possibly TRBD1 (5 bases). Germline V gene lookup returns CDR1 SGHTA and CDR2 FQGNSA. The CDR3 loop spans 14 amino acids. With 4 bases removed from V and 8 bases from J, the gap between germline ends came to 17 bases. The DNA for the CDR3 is TGTGCCAGCAGCTCCCCCCTGGACACTCGCGGCTACACCTTC. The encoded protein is CASSSPLDTRGYTF.

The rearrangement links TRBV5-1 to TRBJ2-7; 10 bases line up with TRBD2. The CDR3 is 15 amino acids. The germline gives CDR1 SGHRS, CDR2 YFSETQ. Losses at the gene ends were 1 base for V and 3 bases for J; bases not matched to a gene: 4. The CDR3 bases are TGCGCCAGCAGCTTGTCTAGCGGGAGTATCTACGAGCAGTACTTC. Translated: CASSLSSGSIYEQYF.

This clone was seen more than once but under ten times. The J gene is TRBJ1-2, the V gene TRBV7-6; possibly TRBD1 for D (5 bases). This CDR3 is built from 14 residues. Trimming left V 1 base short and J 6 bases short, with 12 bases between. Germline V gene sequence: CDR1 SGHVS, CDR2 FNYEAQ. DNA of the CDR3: TGTGCCAGCAGCTTAGAATATGGGGGGGATGGCTACACCTTC. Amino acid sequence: CASSLEYGGDGYTF.

CDR3: CASSDDRGGQPQHF. The CDR3 DNA follows: TGTGCCAGCAGTGACGACAGGGGTGGTCAGCCCCAGCATTTT. The chain uses TRBV6-1 and TRBJ1-5, with 8 nucleotides matching TRBD1. Per the germline V gene, CDR1 is MNHNS and CDR2 is SASEGT. Unmatched junction bases numbered 4, after V lost 3 bases and J lost 6 bases. CDR3 length: 14 amino acids.

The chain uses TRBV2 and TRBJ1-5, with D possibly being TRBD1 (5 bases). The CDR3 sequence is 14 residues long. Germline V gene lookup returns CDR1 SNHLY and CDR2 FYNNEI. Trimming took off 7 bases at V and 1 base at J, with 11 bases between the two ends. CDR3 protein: CASNPTASNQPQHF. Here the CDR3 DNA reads TGTGCCAGCAACCCGACAGCGAGCAATCAGCCCCAGCATTTT.

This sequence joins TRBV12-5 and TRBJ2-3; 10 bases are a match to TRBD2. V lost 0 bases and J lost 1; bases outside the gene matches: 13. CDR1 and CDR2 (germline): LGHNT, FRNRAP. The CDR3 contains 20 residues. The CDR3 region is CASGLVKAGGPGWGTDTQYF. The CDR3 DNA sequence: TGTGCTAGTGGTTTGGTAAAAGCGGGAGGGCCAGGGTGGGGCACAGATACGCAGTATTTT.

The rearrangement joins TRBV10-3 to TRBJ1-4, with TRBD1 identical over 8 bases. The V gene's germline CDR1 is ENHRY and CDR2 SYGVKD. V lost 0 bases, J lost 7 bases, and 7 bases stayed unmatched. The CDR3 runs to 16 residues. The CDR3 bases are TGTGCCATCAGTGAGTCTTCAGGGGGCCAGGGTGAAAAACTGTTTTTT. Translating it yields CAISESSGGQGEKLFF.

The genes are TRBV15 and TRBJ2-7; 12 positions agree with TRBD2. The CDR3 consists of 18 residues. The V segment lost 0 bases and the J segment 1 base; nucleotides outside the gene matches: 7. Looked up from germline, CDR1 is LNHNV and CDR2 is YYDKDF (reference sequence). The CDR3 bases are TGTGCCACCAGCAGAGATTCCCGACTAGCGGGAGCATCCTACGAGCAGTACTTC. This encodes CATSRDSRLAGASYEQYF.

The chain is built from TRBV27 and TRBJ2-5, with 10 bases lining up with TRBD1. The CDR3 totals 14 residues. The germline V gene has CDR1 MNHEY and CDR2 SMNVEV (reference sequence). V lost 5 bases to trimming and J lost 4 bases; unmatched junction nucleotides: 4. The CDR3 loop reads CASSDRGQGETQYF. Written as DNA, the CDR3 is TGTGCCAGCAGTGACAGGGGGCAAGGAGAGACCCAGTACTTC.

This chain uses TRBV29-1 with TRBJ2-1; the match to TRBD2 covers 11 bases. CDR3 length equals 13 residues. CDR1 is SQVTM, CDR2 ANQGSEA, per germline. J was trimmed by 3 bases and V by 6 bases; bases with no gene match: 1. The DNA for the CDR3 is TGCAGCGTGGGGACTAGCGGCTACAATGAGCAGTTCTTC. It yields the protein CSVGTSGYNEQFF.

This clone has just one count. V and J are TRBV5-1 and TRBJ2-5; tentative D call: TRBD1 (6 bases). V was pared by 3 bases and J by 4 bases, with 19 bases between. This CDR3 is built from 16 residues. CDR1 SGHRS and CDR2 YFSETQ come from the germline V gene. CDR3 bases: TGCGCCAGCAGCTCCTCCGCACAGGGTTTAAGAGAGACCCAGTACTTC. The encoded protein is CASSSSAQGLRETQYF.

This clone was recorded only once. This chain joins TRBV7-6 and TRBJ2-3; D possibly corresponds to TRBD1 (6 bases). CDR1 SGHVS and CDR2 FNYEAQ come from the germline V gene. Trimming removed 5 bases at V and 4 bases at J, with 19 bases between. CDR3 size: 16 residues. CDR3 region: CASSREGVGFADTQYF. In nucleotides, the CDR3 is TGTGCCAGCAGCAGAGAGGGGGTAGGGTTCGCAGATACGCAGTATTTT.

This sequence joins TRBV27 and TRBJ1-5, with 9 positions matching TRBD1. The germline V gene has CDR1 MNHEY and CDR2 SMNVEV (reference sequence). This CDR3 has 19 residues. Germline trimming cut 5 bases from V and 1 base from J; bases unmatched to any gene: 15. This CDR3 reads CASSPLPTGGISSNQPQHF. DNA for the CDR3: TGTGCCAGCAGTCCCCTCCCGACAGGGGGGATTAGCAGCAATCAGCCCCAGCATTTT.

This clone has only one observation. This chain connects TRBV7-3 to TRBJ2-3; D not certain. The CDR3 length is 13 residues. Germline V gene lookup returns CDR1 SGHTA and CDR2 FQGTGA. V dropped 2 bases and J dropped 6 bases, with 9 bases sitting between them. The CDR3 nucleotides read TGTGCCAGCAGCTTATCGGTTCGGGATACGCAGTATTTT. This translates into CASSLSVRDTQYF.

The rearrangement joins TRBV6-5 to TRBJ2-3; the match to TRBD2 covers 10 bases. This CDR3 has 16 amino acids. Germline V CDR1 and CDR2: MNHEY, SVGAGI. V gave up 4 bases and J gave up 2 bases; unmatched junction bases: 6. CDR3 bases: TGTGCCAGCAGTTCCCCCCTAGCGGGAGTCACAGATACGCAGTATTTT. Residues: CASSSPLAGVTDTQYF.

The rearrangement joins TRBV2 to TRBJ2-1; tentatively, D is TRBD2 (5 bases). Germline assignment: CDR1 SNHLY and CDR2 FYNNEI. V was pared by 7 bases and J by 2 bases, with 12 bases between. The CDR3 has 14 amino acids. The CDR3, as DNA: TGTGCCAGCACCCTGGACTCAACCTACAATGAGCAGTTCTTC. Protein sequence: CASTLDSTYNEQFF.

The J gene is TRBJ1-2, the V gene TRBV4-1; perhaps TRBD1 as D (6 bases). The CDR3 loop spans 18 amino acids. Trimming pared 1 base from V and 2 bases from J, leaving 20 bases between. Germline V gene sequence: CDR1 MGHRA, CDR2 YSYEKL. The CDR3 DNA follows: TGCGCCAGCAGCCAAGGGGGAGGGGGGTGGAGATTAAACTATGGCTACACCTTC. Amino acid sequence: CASSQGGGGWRLNYGYTF.

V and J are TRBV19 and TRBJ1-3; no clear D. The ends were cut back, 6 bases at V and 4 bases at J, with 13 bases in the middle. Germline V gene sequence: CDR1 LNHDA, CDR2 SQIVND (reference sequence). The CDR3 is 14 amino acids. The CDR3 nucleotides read TGTGCCAGTAGCGGCGGGTCGGGCGGAAACACCATATATTTT. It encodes CASSGGSGGNTIYF.